One and the same sample provided the 10 T cell receptor beta chains below, sequenced in a study of blood T cell repertoires in COVID-19. Profiled with immunoSEQ multiplex PCR; TCRdb holds only in-frame clones, not every one. Here the sample spans about 83,000 clones, 70% to 90% being singletons. The material sequenced was peripheral blood. The receptors come from a woman of 80 years or more in a cohort sampled during active or convalescent COVID-19.

This clone was detected once. The CDR3 protein is CASSIGTVSNQPQHF. The CDR3, as DNA: TGTGCCAGTAGTATAGGGACAGTTAGCAATCAGCCCCAGCATTTT. The chain recombines TRBV19 with TRBJ1-5; D is possibly TRBD1 (6 bases). Germline V lookup: CDR1 LNHDA, CDR2 SQIVND (reference sequence). CDR3 length: 15 amino acids. Trimming took 1 base from V and 0 from J, leaving 7 bases between them.

The rearrangement links TRBV12-5 to TRBJ1-5, with D possibly TRBD1 on 6 matching bases. Trimming cost V 4 bases and J 2 bases, with 9 bases left between them. Germline CDR1 and CDR2: LGHNT and FRNRAP. The CDR3 extends over 14 amino acids. CDR3 region: CASGSSGGNQPQHF. As DNA, the CDR3 is TGTGCTAGTGGTTCATCAGGGGGCAATCAGCCCCAGCATTTT.

This sequence joins TRBV7-3 and TRBJ2-5, with 7 bases identical to TRBD1. J gave up 4 bases and V 1 base, and 6 bases lay outside the gene matches. Germline CDR1 reads SGHTA; CDR2 reads FQGTGA. This CDR3 is built from 15 residues. Here the CDR3 reads CASSLSRAGGETQYF. CDR3 bases: TGTGCCAGCAGCTTAAGTCGAGCAGGGGGAGAGACCCAGTACTTC.

The table lists this clone with a count of one. This chain connects TRBV28 to TRBJ2-3, with a weak D call TRBD1 (6 bases). The CDR3 is 12 amino acids. Germline CDR1 reads MDHEN; CDR2 reads SYDVKM. V was trimmed by 3 bases and J by 9 bases, leaving 10 bases between them. The CDR3 loop is CASSLMGATQYF. The DNA for the CDR3 is TGTGCCAGCAGTTTGATGGGGGCGACGCAGTATTTT. The whole variable domain, filled in from reference TRBV28 and TRBJ2-3, reads DVKVTQSSRYLVKRTGEKVFLECVQDMDHENMFWYRQDPGLGLRLIYFSYDVKMKEKGDIPEGYSVSREKKERFSLILESASTNQTSMYLCASSLMGATQYFGPGTRLTVL.

In this sample, this clone turned up a few times. This chain connects TRBV12-2 to TRBJ2-7; the table's D call TRBD1 went unverified against the DNA. TRBV12-2 is a documented pseudogene. This CDR3 has 18 amino acids. The CDR3 loop reads CASRLPPPTGHFGYEQYF. DNA for the CDR3: TGTGCAAGTCGCTTACCCCCCCCGACAGGTCACTTTGGTTACGAGCAGTACTTC.

The chain combines TRBV10-3 with TRBJ1-2; TRBD1 agrees at 7 bases. With 5 bases clipped from V and 3 bases from J, the junction kept 6 bases outside the gene matches. The CDR3 has 14 residues. The germline gives CDR1 ENHRY, CDR2 SYGVKD. The chain's CDR3 is CAISYETGDYGYTF. CDR3 in DNA: TGTGCCATCAGTTACGAAACAGGGGACTATGGCTACACCTTC.

The rearrangement joins TRBV12-5 to TRBJ1-4; weak D call: TRBD1 (6 bases). The germline V gene has CDR1 LGHNT and CDR2 FRNRAP. The CDR3 sequence is 14 residues long. Trimming left V 5 bases short and J 3 bases short, with 10 bases between. The CDR3 reads CASGTGQPNEKLFF. Written as DNA, the CDR3 is TGTGCTAGTGGTACCGGACAGCCTAATGAAAAACTGTTTTTT.

The CDR3 DNA is TGTGCCAGCAGTCGGAGGGCCGTAACAGATACGCAGTATTTT. As protein: CASSRRAVTDTQYF. The chain combines TRBV6-5 with TRBJ2-3, with a possible D match to TRBD2 (6 bases). Germline CDR1 and CDR2: MNHEY and SVGAGI. V was pared by 5 bases and J by 3 bases, with 12 bases between. The CDR3 is 14 residues long.

This clone was counted between two and nine times. The chain couples TRBV3-1 (or the pseudogene TRBV3-2) to TRBJ2-2; D may be TRBD2 (6 bases). Germline CDR1 LGHDT, CDR2 YNNKEL (reference sequence). The CDR3 extends over 14 amino acids. V lost 2 bases and J lost 4, with 8 bases in between. The CDR3 loop reads CASSQRRVTGELFF. CDR3 DNA: TGTGCCAGCAGCCAAAGGAGGGTCACCGGGGAGCTGTTTTTT.

Here the CDR3 reads CASSEPAGALNTEAFF. The CDR3 DNA sequence: TGTGCCAGCAGTGAACCGGCAGGGGCCTTGAACACTGAAGCTTTCTTT. The rearrangement joins TRBV6-1 to TRBJ1-1, with a tentative D call TRBD1 (6 bases). Germline CDR1 and CDR2: MNHNS and SASEGT. The CDR3 extends over 16 amino acids. V dropped 2 bases and J dropped 0 bases, with 13 bases sitting between them.